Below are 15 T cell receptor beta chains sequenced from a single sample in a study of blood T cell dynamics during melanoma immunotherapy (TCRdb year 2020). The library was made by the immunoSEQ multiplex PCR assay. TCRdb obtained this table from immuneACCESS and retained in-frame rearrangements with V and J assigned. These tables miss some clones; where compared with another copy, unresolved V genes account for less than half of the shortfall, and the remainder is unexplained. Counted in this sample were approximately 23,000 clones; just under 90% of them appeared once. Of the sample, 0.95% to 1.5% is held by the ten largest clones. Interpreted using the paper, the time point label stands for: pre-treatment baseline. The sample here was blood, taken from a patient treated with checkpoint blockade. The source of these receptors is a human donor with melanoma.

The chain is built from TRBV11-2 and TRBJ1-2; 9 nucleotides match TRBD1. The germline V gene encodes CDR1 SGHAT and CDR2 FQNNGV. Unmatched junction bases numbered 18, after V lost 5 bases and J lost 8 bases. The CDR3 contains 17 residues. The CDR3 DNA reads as TGTGCCAGCAGCCTACTAGCCGGGACAGGGTACCGAGAGGGCTACACCTTC. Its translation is CASSLLAGTGYREGYTF. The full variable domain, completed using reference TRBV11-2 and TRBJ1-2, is EAGVAQSPRYKIIEKRQSVAFWCNPISGHATLYWYQQILGQGPKLLIQFQNNGVVDDSQLPKDRFSAERLKGVDSTLKIQPAKLEDSAVYLCASSLLAGTGYREGYTFGSGTRLTVV.

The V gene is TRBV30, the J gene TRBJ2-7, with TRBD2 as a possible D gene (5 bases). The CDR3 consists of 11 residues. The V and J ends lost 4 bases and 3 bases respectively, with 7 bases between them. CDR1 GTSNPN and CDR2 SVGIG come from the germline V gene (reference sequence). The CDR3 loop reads CAWTRGYEQYF. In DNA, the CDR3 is TGTGCCTGGACCCGGGGCTACGAGCAGTACTTC.

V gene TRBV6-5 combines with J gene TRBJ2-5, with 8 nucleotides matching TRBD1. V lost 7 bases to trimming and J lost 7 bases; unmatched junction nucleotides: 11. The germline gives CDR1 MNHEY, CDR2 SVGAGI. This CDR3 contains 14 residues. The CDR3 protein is CASIPDRVVGTQYF. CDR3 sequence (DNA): TGTGCCAGCATTCCGGACAGGGTCGTTGGGACCCAGTACTTC.

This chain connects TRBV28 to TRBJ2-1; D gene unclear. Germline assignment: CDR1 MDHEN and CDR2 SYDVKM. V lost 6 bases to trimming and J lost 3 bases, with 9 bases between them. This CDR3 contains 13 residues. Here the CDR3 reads CASRLTIYNEQFF. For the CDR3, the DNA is TGTGCCAGCAGACTCACTATCTACAATGAGCAGTTCTTC. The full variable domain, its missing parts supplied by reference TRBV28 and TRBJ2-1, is DVKVTQSSRYLVKRTGEKVFLECVQDMDHENMFWYRQDPGLGLRLIYFSYDVKMKEKGDIPEGYSVSREKKERFSLILESASTNQTSMYLCASRLTIYNEQFFGPGTRLTVL.

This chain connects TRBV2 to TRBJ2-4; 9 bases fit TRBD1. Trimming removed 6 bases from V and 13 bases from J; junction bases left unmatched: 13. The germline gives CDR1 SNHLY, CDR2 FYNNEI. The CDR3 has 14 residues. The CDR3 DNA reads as TGTGCCAGCAGAGAGACGGGACAGGGAAGCTTCCAGTACTTC. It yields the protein CASRETGQGSFQYF.

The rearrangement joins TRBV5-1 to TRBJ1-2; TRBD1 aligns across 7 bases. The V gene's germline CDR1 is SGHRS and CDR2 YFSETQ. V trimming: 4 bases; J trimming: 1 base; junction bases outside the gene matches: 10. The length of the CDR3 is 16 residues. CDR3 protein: CASSQGSGQFNYGYTF. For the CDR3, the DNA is TGCGCCAGCAGCCAAGGATCGGGACAGTTTAACTATGGCTACACCTTC.

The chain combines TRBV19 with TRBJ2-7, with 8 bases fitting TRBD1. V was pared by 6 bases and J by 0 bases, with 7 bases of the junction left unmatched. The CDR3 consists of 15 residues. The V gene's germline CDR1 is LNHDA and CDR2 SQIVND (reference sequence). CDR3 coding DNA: TGTGCCAGTAGCCTGACAGGGGTGAGCTCCTACGAGCAGTACTTC. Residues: CASSLTGVSSYEQYF.

The CDR3 here is CASSFDSLNTEAFF. CDR3 sequence (DNA): TGTGCCAGCAGTTTTGACAGCTTGAACACTGAAGCTTTCTTT. The genes are TRBV27 and TRBJ1-1; possibly TRBD1 for D (5 bases). V was clipped by 3 bases and J by 0 bases, with 8 bases between them. From germline, CDR1 is MNHEY and CDR2 SMNVEV (reference sequence). The CDR3 spans 14 residues.

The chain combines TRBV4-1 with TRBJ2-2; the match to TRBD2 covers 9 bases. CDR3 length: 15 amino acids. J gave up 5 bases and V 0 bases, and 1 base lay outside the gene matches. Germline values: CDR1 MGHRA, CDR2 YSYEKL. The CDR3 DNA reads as TGCGCCAGCAGCCAAGATAGCGGGGGAACCGGGGAGCTGTTTTTT. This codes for CASSQDSGGTGELFF.

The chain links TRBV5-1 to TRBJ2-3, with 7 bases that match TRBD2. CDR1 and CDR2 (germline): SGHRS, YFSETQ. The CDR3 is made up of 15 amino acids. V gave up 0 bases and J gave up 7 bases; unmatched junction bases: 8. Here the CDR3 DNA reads TGCGCCAGCAGCTTGGCCCTCGGGGGGAAGCATACGCAGTATTTT. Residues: CASSLALGGKHTQYF.

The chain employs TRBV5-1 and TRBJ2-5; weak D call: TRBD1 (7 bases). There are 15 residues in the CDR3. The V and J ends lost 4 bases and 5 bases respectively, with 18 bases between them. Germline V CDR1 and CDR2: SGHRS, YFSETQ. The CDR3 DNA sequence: TGCGCCAGCAGCAGGACCACAGGGGAGGCGGAGACCCAGTACTTC. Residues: CASSRTTGEAETQYF.

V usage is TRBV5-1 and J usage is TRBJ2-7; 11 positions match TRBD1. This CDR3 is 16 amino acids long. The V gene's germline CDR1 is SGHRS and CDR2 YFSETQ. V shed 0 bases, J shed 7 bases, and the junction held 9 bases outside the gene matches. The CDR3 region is CASSLGGDRGLKEQYF. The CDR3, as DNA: TGCGCCAGCAGCTTGGGTGGGGACAGGGGGTTGAAAGAGCAGTACTTC.

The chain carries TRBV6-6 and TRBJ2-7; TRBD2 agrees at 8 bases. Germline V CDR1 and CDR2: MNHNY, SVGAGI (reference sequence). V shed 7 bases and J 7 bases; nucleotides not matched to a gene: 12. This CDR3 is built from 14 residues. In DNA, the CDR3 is TGTGCCAGCAACCCGTCCTCGGCTAGCGGGGAGCAGTACTTC. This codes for CASNPSSASGEQYF.

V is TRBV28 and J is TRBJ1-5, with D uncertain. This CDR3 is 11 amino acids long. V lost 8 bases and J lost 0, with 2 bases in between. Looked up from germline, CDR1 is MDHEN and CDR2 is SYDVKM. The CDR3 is CASFSNQPQHF. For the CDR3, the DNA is TGTGCCAGCTTTAGCAATCAGCCCCAGCATTTT.

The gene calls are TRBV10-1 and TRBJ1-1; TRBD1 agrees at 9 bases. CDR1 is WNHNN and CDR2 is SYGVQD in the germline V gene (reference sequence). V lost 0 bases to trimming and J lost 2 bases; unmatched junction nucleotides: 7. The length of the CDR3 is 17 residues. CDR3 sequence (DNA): TGCGCCAGCAGTGAGTCGCGTGGGGGACAGGGAAACACTGAAGCTTTCTTT. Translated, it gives CASSESRGGQGNTEAFF.